A single TCR beta chain is shown here with its context. The table came from immunoSEQ multiplex PCR; TCRdb's copy has only in-frame clones and leaves some out. The sample has approximately 31,000 clones. The sample originates from a study of T cells in women clearing cervical HPV infection. Sequencing was carried out using blood buffy coat. The clonotype comes from a woman aged 18-70 years with a cervical HPV16 infection that either progressed to CIN3+ or cleared (not recorded which).

CDR3 loop: CASSQQGHSGNTIYF. The covered CDR3 bases are TGTGCCAGCAGCCAACAGGGTCACTCTGGAAACACC. The V and J genes are TRBV2 and TRBJ1-3; a possible D gene is TRBD1 (6 bases). The read comes to an end 3 residues before the CDR3 does, leaving the germline J gene to fill in the end. CDR1 and CDR2 from the germline V gene are SNHLY and FYNNEI. There are 15 residues in the CDR3. V was shortened by 6 bases and J by 0 bases, with 12 bases between the two germline ends.